This TCR beta chain comes out of a study of blood T cells in healthy people across ages. The count of this clonotype is one. The antigen is undetermined. Sample-barcoded 5' priming and a J-beta primer mix drove a second PCR of roughly 6 to 12 cycles. Each CDR3 protein is one row after TCRdb ran MiXCR on the 5' RACE reads. The repertoire holds 1.8 million or so distinct CDR3 sequences, with approximately 40% as singletons. Between the trimmed V and J ends, which lost 0 bases and 8 bases, there was a span of 7 bases. Germline CDR1 reads SGHNT; CDR2 reads YENEEA. The CDR3 length is 12 residues. The study, taken as a whole, reports: Naive T cell percentage showed a strong correlation with the diversity of TCR beta. Per million T cells, TCR beta diversity dropped roughly linearly as age increased.

The chain combines TRBV11-3 with TRBJ1-1, with unresolved D. The specimen was blood. The sequence came from a human donor in good health. The CDR3 spells CASSLESAEAFF. The CDR3 bases are TGTGCCAGCAGCTTAGAGTCTGCGGAAGCTTTCTTT.